A selection of T cell receptor beta chains follows, all from one sample in a study of T cells in Graves' hyperthyroidism and ophthalmopathy. TCRdb recomputed calls from the multiplex PCR reads with MiXCR, one row per CDR3 protein. The table includes hundreds of thousands of distinct CDR3 sequences, 14% detected once. Sequencing input: blood. Receptor source: a woman aged 40 to 50 with Graves' hyperthyroidism. Each CDR3 is given with its conserved first and last residue. Each record gives: J gene, CDR3 length, D gene, clone size, V gene, CDR3 DNA, CDR3 protein. The D gene is left open where the match is weak. Clone size, where shown, is once, few, many, or a class for clones that have expanded.

j_call: TRBJ2-2
cdr3_length: 17
d_call: TRBD2
clone_size: many
v_call: TRBV5-1
cdr3_nt: TGCGCCAGCAGCTCAGACCCGGGACTAGCGGGAACCGGGGAGCTGTTTTTT
cdr3_aa: CASSSDPGLAGTGELFF

j_call: TRBJ2-7
cdr3_length: 14
d_call: TRBD2
clone_size: few
v_call: TRBV6-6
cdr3_nt: TGTGCCAGCAGTTACTCGAACGGCGGGAGCGAGCAGTACTTC
cdr3_aa: CASSYSNGGSEQYF

j_call: TRBJ2-5
cdr3_length: 14
d_call: NA
clone_size: many
v_call: TRBV11-2
cdr3_nt: TGTGCCAGCAGCTCAGCTCCCCCCCCGGAGACCCAGTACTTC
cdr3_aa: CASSSAPPPETQYF

j_call: TRBJ2-1
cdr3_length: 19
d_call: TRBD2
clone_size: few
v_call: TRBV3-1
cdr3_nt: TGTGCCAGCAGCCCTTGGACTAGCGGGAGAGGGGGACCGAGGAATGAGCAGTTCTTC
cdr3_aa: CASSPWTSGRGGPRNEQFF

j_call: TRBJ1-1
cdr3_length: 17
d_call: NA
clone_size: many
v_call: TRBV7-8
cdr3_nt: TGTGCCAGCAGCGGACCTCCCCAACCAGTCTCGAACACTGAAGCTTTCTTT
cdr3_aa: CASSGPPQPVSNTEAFF

j_call: TRBJ1-1
cdr3_length: 14
d_call: NA
clone_size: many
v_call: TRBV6-2/TRBV6-3
cdr3_nt: TGTGCCAGCAGTTACGGGAGGCTCCGCCAGGAAGCTTTCTTT
cdr3_aa: CASSYGRLRQEAFF

j_call: TRBJ2-1
cdr3_length: 13
d_call: NA
clone_size: many
v_call: TRBV7-8
cdr3_nt: TGTGCCAGCAGCCCCCTTCGGAAGGATGAGCAGTTCTTC
cdr3_aa: CASSPLRKDEQFF

j_call: TRBJ2-3
cdr3_length: 17
d_call: NA
clone_size: many
v_call: TRBV2
cdr3_nt: TGTGCCAGCAGTGAAATAGGGGCTAGCGAAAGCACAGATACGCAGTATTTT
cdr3_aa: CASSEIGASESTDTQYF

j_call: TRBJ2-5
cdr3_length: 12
d_call: NA
clone_size: many
v_call: TRBV6-1
cdr3_nt: TGTGCCAGCCTCCTGCCGGGAAAGACCCAGTACTTC
cdr3_aa: CASLLPGKTQYF

j_call: TRBJ1-1
cdr3_length: 16
d_call: NA
clone_size: many
v_call: TRBV6-1
cdr3_nt: TGTGCCACCGGTAAGGGGCCGAGGGGGACGAACACTGAAGCTTTCTTT
cdr3_aa: CATGKGPRGTNTEAFF

j_call: TRBJ1-6
cdr3_length: 14
d_call: TRBD1
clone_size: many
v_call: TRBV27
cdr3_nt: TGTGCCAGTGCGACCGGACAGGCGGTTTCACCCCTCCACTTT
cdr3_aa: CASATGQAVSPLHF

j_call: TRBJ1-1
cdr3_length: 14
d_call: TRBD1
clone_size: many
v_call: TRBV5-1
cdr3_nt: TGCGCCAGCAGCTTTGACAGGGTGGACACTGAAGCTTTCTTT
cdr3_aa: CASSFDRVDTEAFF

j_call: TRBJ1-2
cdr3_length: 15
d_call: TRBD1
clone_size: many
v_call: TRBV11-2
cdr3_nt: TGTGCCAGCAGCCCCCGGACAGGGGGCCTCTTTGGCTACACCTTC
cdr3_aa: CASSPRTGGLFGYTF

j_call: TRBJ2-5
cdr3_length: 14
d_call: NA
clone_size: NA
v_call: TRBV7-2
cdr3_nt: TGTGCCAGCAGCTTAGAGGGGGGTTGGGAGACCCAGTACTTC
cdr3_aa: CASSLEGGWETQYF

j_call: TRBJ1-5
cdr3_length: 14
d_call: NA
clone_size: few
v_call: TRBV6-2/TRBV6-3
cdr3_nt: TGTGCCAGCAGTTACGAAGGGTTCAATCAGCCCCAGCATTTT
cdr3_aa: CASSYEGFNQPQHF

j_call: TRBJ2-3
cdr3_length: 13
d_call: TRBD2
clone_size: few
v_call: TRBV29-1
cdr3_nt: TGCAGCACTGGACTAGCGGGAGTGGATACGCAGTATTTT
cdr3_aa: CSTGLAGVDTQYF

j_call: TRBJ1-1
cdr3_length: 18
d_call: TRBD1
clone_size: many
v_call: TRBV28
cdr3_nt: TGTGCCAGCAGTTTATCCAACAGGGGGCTTGGGTTGAACACTGAAGCTTTCTTT
cdr3_aa: CASSLSNRGLGLNTEAFF

j_call: TRBJ2-1
cdr3_length: 14
d_call: TRBD2
clone_size: many
v_call: TRBV29-1
cdr3_nt: TGCAGCGTTGGGCTAGCGGGAATCTACAATGAGCAGTTCTTC
cdr3_aa: CSVGLAGIYNEQFF

j_call: TRBJ1-5
cdr3_length: 12
d_call: NA
clone_size: few
v_call: TRBV6-1
cdr3_nt: TGTGCCACCGCGGACAGAAATCAGCCCCAGCATTTT
cdr3_aa: CATADRNQPQHF

j_call: TRBJ2-3
cdr3_length: 15
d_call: NA
clone_size: many
v_call: TRBV18
cdr3_nt: TGTGCCAGCTCACCCGGACGGGGGATCACAGATACGCAGTATTTT
cdr3_aa: CASSPGRGITDTQYF

j_call: TRBJ1-6
cdr3_length: 15
d_call: TRBD1
clone_size: NA
v_call: TRBV10-3
cdr3_nt: TGTGCCATCAGTGAGTTAGGGGGCCGGAATTCACCCCTCCACTTT
cdr3_aa: CAISELGGRNSPLHF

j_call: TRBJ2-6
cdr3_length: 17
d_call: NA
clone_size: NA
v_call: TRBV18
cdr3_nt: TGTGCCCGCTCTCTAGGGACCGCCCTAGCTGGGGCCAACGTCCTGACTTTC
cdr3_aa: CARSLGTALAGANVLTF

j_call: TRBJ1-2
cdr3_length: 14
d_call: TRBD1
clone_size: NA
v_call: TRBV12-3/TRBV12-4
cdr3_nt: TGTGCCAGCAGTTCCACCAGGGGGGTGAGTGGCTACACCTTC
cdr3_aa: CASSSTRGVSGYTF

j_call: TRBJ2-5
cdr3_length: 15
d_call: NA
clone_size: many
v_call: TRBV5-6
cdr3_nt: TGTGCCAGCAGCTTGGGGATGGGGGCCCAAGAGACCCAGTACTTC
cdr3_aa: CASSLGMGAQETQYF

j_call: TRBJ2-7
cdr3_length: 15
d_call: TRBD2
clone_size: many
v_call: TRBV7-9
cdr3_nt: TGTGCCAGCAGCCTCAGCGCGGCGCGGGAGTACGAGCAGTACTTC
cdr3_aa: CASSLSAAREYEQYF

j_call: TRBJ2-1
cdr3_length: 15
d_call: TRBD1
clone_size: many
v_call: TRBV5-1
cdr3_nt: TGTGCCAGCAGCTTAGCACAGGGGGCCTACAATGAGCAGTTCTTC
cdr3_aa: CASSLAQGAYNEQFF

j_call: TRBJ2-1
cdr3_length: 18
d_call: TRBD2
clone_size: many
v_call: TRBV28
cdr3_nt: TGTGCCAGCAGTTTCCCATCTCTTCCGGGAGGTGATTACAATGAGCAGTTCTTC
cdr3_aa: CASSFPSLPGGDYNEQFF

j_call: TRBJ2-5
cdr3_length: 12
d_call: TRBD2
clone_size: many
v_call: TRBV10-3
cdr3_nt: TGTGCCATCATGGGCGGGAGCGAGACCCAGTACTTC
cdr3_aa: CAIMGGSETQYF

j_call: TRBJ2-1
cdr3_length: 15
d_call: TRBD2
clone_size: many
v_call: TRBV7-2
cdr3_nt: TGTGCCAGCAGCCTAGGACTAGCGGGCAACAATGAGCAGTTCTTC
cdr3_aa: CASSLGLAGNNEQFF

j_call: TRBJ2-3
cdr3_length: 14
d_call: NA
clone_size: many
v_call: TRBV5-1
cdr3_nt: TGCGCCAGCACGAAGGGACTTAACACAGATACGCAGTATTTT
cdr3_aa: CASTKGLNTDTQYF

j_call: TRBJ2-7
cdr3_length: 11
d_call: TRBD1
clone_size: many
v_call: TRBV10-2
cdr3_nt: TGCGCCAGTTTACAGGGGGTCGAGCAGTACTTC
cdr3_aa: CASLQGVEQYF

j_call: TRBJ2-7
cdr3_length: 14
d_call: TRBD2
clone_size: NA
v_call: TRBV20-1
cdr3_nt: TGCAGTGCTAGGGGACTAGCGGGAGTAATCGAGCAGTACTTC
cdr3_aa: CSARGLAGVIEQYF

j_call: TRBJ1-2
cdr3_length: 13
d_call: TRBD1
clone_size: many
v_call: TRBV20-1
cdr3_nt: TGCAGTGCAGCCGGACAGGCCTTCGGTGGCTACACCTTC
cdr3_aa: CSAAGQAFGGYTF

j_call: TRBJ1-1
cdr3_length: 16
d_call: TRBD1
clone_size: many
v_call: TRBV3-1
cdr3_nt: TGTGCCAGCAGCCAAAATCCTCAGGGGGCATGGACTGAAGCTTTCTTT
cdr3_aa: CASSQNPQGAWTEAFF

j_call: TRBJ2-2
cdr3_length: 12
d_call: NA
clone_size: NA
v_call: TRBV19
cdr3_nt: TGTGCCAGTAGTATTTCCCCCGGGGAGCTGTTTTTT
cdr3_aa: CASSISPGELFF